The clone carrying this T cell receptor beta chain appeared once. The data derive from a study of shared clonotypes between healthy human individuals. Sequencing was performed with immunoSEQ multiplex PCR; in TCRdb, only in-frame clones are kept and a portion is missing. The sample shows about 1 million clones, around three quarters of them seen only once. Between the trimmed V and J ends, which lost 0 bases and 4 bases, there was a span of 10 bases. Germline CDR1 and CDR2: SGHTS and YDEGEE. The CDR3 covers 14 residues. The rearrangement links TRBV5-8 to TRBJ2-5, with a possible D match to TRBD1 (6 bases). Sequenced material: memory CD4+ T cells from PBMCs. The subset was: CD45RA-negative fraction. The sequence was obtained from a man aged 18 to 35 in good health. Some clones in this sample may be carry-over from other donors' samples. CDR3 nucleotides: TGTGCCAGCAGCTTGGGACAGGTGGGAGAGACCCAGTACTTC. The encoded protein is CASSLGQVGETQYF.